A single sample gave rise to the 15 T cell receptor beta chains below, sequenced in a study of T cells in Graves' hyperthyroidism and ophthalmopathy. The CDR3 regions of TCR beta were amplified from RNA transcripts. First-round RT-PCR with HTBI primers amplified the TCR CDR3 region. TCRdb recomputed calls from the multiplex PCR reads with MiXCR, one row per CDR3 protein. The repertoire holds 600,000 to 750,000 distinct CDR3 sequences, with around a sixth as singletons. Sequenced material: blood. The receptors stem from a man aged 50-59 years with Graves' hyperthyroidism.

As regards this clonotype: A junction end diverges from the germline sequence, so it may reflect a read error. The V call is TRBV5-1, the J call TRBJ1-4; 8 bases agree with TRBD1. The CDR3 loop spans 15 amino acids. Germline CDR1 reads SGHRS; CDR2 reads YFSETQ. In DNA form, the CDR3 reads TGTGCCAGCACCACAGGGGGGGACAGGTCGGAAAAACTGTTTTTT. This gives the protein CASTTGGDRSEKLFF.

This clonotype was counted only a few times. This chain joins TRBV11-2 and TRBJ2-1, with a tentative D call TRBD2 (6 bases). V lost 1 base and J 3 bases, leaving 10 bases between the germline ends. The CDR3 length is 15 residues. The V gene's germline CDR1 is SGHAT and CDR2 FQNNGV. CDR3 region: CASSLADYYYNEQFF. The DNA for the CDR3 is TGTGCCAGCAGCTTAGCGGACTATTACTACAATGAGCAGTTCTTC.

The chain has TRBV5-1 and TRBJ2-2, with TRBD2 matching 14 bases. Looked up from germline, CDR1 is SGHRS and CDR2 is YFSETQ. Germline trimming cut 4 bases from V and 1 base from J; bases unmatched to any gene: 3. The CDR3 consists of 17 residues. CDR3 coding DNA: TGCGCCAGCAGCGTCGGGACTAGCGGGAGGAACACCGGGGAGCTGTTTTTT. Residues: CASSVGTSGRNTGELFF.

This clonotype was detected only a few times. The V gene is TRBV19, the J gene TRBJ2-1; D is possibly TRBD1 (6 bases). Trimming stripped 9 bases from V and 3 bases from J, with 18 bases between. CDR1 is LNHDA, CDR2 SQIVND, per germline (reference sequence). The CDR3 is 15 amino acids. As DNA, the CDR3 is TGTGCCAGCAGACTAACGGGACACTTCTACAATGAGCAGTTCTTC. Residues: CASRLTGHFYNEQFF.

This clonotype was recorded many times. CDR3 in DNA: TGTGCCAGCAGCTCGGACTCCTATAATTCACCCCTCCACTTT. It is translated as CASSSDSYNSPLHF. The chain combines TRBV7-9 with TRBJ1-6; D call uncertain. This CDR3 comprises 14 residues. V lost 4 bases and J 0 bases, leaving 4 bases between the germline ends. Per germline, CDR1 SEHNR and CDR2 FQNEAQ (reference sequence).

V usage is TRBV29-1 and J usage is TRBJ2-7; 10 bases map to TRBD1. CDR1 SQVTM and CDR2 ANQGSEA come from the germline V gene. This CDR3 comprises 14 residues. The V segment lost 0 bases and the J segment 4 bases; nucleotides outside the gene matches: 3. CDR3: CSVEDGDRGYEQYF. In DNA, the CDR3 is TGCAGCGTTGAAGATGGGGACAGGGGTTACGAGCAGTACTTC.

In its sample, this clonotype was seen a few times. J is TRBJ1-6 and V is TRBV12-3 or TRBV12-4; 10 bases match TRBD1. The J segment lost 10 bases and the V segment lost 0 bases, leaving 3 bases of the junction unmatched. The CDR3 covers 15 residues. In DNA, the CDR3 is TGTGCCAGCAGTTTAGCGGGACAGGGGCACTCACCCCTCCACTTT. This sequence encodes CASSLAGQGHSPLHF.

This clonotype occurred a few times. This chain joins TRBV10-3 and TRBJ1-2; D is undetermined. From germline, CDR1 is ENHRY and CDR2 SYGVKD. The CDR3 is 14 residues long. V was shortened by 1 base and J by 4 bases, with 10 bases between the two germline ends. The CDR3 DNA is TGTGCCATCAGTGAGTGGGCAGGTCCCTATGGCTACACCTTC. As protein: CAISEWAGPYGYTF.

The rearrangement uses TRBV28 and TRBJ1-2; D remains ambiguous. With 4 bases removed from V and 4 bases from J, the gap between germline ends came to 19 bases. This CDR3 is built from 16 residues. CDR1 and CDR2 (germline): MDHEN, SYDVKM. This CDR3 reads CASSSVNGPWGYGYTF. CDR3 nucleotides: TGTGCCAGCAGTTCAGTCAACGGGCCCTGGGGCTATGGCTACACCTTC.

This clonotype was observed at least ten times. The CDR3 nucleotides are TGCAGTGCCAGGAACAACAATCAGCCCCAGCATTTT. It codes for CSARNNNQPQHF. The chain has TRBV20-1 and TRBJ1-5; no clear D gene. V lost 6 bases, J lost 3 bases, and 9 bases lay in between. Germline V gives CDR1 DFQATT, CDR2 SNEGSKA (reference sequence). The CDR3 length is 12 residues.

At least ten counts were recorded for this clonotype. The V call is TRBV2, the J call TRBJ2-5; no reliable D call. Germline V gene lookup returns CDR1 SNHLY and CDR2 FYNNEI. The ends were cut back, 2 bases at V and 4 bases at J, with 5 bases in the middle. This CDR3 region has 12 residues. CDR3 residues: CASSEIAETQYF. The CDR3 nucleotides are TGTGCCAGCAGTGAAATTGCAGAGACCCAGTACTTC. The full variable domain, its missing parts supplied by reference TRBV2 and TRBJ2-5, is EPEVTQTPSHQVTQMGQEVILRCVPISNHLYFYWYRQILGQKVEFLVSFYNNEISEKSEIFDDQFSVERPDGSNFTLKIRSTKLEDSAMYFCASSEIAETQYFGPGTRLLVL.

This rearrangement joins TRBV28 to TRBJ1-2, with 9 bases identical to TRBD1. In germline, CDR1 is MDHEN, CDR2 SYDVKM. The CDR3 length is 14 residues. Germline trimming cut 5 bases from V and 8 bases from J; bases unmatched to any gene: 9. CDR3 sequence reads: CASSLRDRVSGYTF. CDR3 nucleotide sequence: TGTGCCAGCAGTCTCCGGGACAGGGTTAGCGGCTACACCTTC.

This clonotype was recorded many times. CDR3 region: CASSSAGWGLNEQFF. The CDR3 nucleotides read TGTGCCAGCAGTTCAGCGGGATGGGGGCTCAATGAGCAGTTCTTC. The chain couples TRBV28 to TRBJ2-1, with a tentative D call TRBD2 (7 bases). This CDR3 region has 15 residues. Germline V gene lookup returns CDR1 MDHEN and CDR2 SYDVKM. V lost 4 bases to trimming and J lost 6 bases, with 16 bases between them. Full variable domain (outside the CDR3, taken from reference TRBV28 and TRBJ2-1): DVKVTQSSRYLVKRTGEKVFLECVQDMDHENMFWYRQDPGLGLRLIYFSYDVKMKEKGDIPEGYSVSREKKERFSLILESASTNQTSMYLCASSSAGWGLNEQFFGPGTRLTVL.

At least ten counts were recorded for this clonotype. The rearrangement links TRBV6-5 to TRBJ1-2; the match to TRBD1 covers 10 bases. V dropped 2 bases and J dropped 7; count of bases not matched to a gene: 7. Germline V CDR1 and CDR2: MNHEY, SVGAGI. This CDR3 is 15 amino acids long. The CDR3 DNA is TGTGCCAGCAGTTACCCCCGGACAGGGGGATTTGGCTACACCTTC. Translating it yields CASSYPRTGGFGYTF.

The chain employs TRBV7-6 and TRBJ1-3, with D possibly TRBD1 on 6 matching bases. Germline assignment: CDR1 SGHVS and CDR2 FNYEAQ. Trimming pared 1 base from V and 0 bases from J, leaving 16 bases between. This CDR3 has 18 residues. This CDR3 is CASSLGRIGTLSGNTIYF. The CDR3 nucleotides read TGTGCCAGCAGCTTAGGGAGGATCGGGACACTCTCTGGAAACACCATATATTTT.